The sequence of this T cell receptor beta chain was determined in a study of T-cell memory formation after mild COVID-19. TCRdb ran MiXCR on the 5' RACE reads and lists one entry per CDR3 protein. Seen here are 200,000 to 250,000 distinct CDR3 sequences, about 9.2% observed once, and the top ten hold roughly 3.5%. General study findings and limits: Prior to infection, memory already included some responding clones, suggesting cross-reactive memory joined.

V lost 6 bases and J 3 bases, leaving 7 bases between the germline ends. The CDR3 sequence is 12 residues long. Germline CDR1 and CDR2: MDHEN and SYDVKM. This clonotype was observed at least ten times. Its specificity is not known. The TCR comes from a man aged 18 to 35 who had mild COVID-19 (a few samples of this study predate the infection). Cell type and time point are not known. V and J are TRBV28 and TRBJ2-3; D remains unclear. Sequencing used PBMCs or a T cell subset sorted from them (not recorded which). Written as DNA, the CDR3 is TGTGCCAGCAGATCCGTGACAGATACGCAGTATTTT. Encoded protein: CASRSVTDTQYF.